This TCR beta chain was recovered during a study of T cells in Graves' hyperthyroidism and ophthalmopathy. RNA transcripts provided the source from which TCR beta CDR3 regions were amplified. With the HTBI primer set, the TCR CDR3 went through a first round of RT-PCR. TCRdb re-derived calls from the multiplex PCR reads in MiXCR, one entry per CDR3 protein. The profile covers a few hundred thousand distinct CDR3 sequences, with about 43% appearing a single time and about 8% taken by the ten largest. Germline V gives CDR1 SGHTS, CDR2 YDEGEE. Trimming removed 7 bases at V and 0 bases at J, with 13 bases between. The CDR3 covers 15 residues. In making diagnoses, clinical symptoms, serum thyroxine and TRAb, thyroid ultrasound and orbital computed tomography were all used.

The sequence came from a young woman with Graves' hyperthyroidism. The specimen sequenced was peripheral blood or thyroid tissue (not recorded which). J is TRBJ1-4 and V is TRBV5-8, with D possibly TRBD1 on 5 matching bases. CDR3 coding DNA: TGTGCCAGCCACAATGGGGCAGCAACTAATGAAAAACTGTTTTTT. It codes for CASHNGAATNEKLFF.